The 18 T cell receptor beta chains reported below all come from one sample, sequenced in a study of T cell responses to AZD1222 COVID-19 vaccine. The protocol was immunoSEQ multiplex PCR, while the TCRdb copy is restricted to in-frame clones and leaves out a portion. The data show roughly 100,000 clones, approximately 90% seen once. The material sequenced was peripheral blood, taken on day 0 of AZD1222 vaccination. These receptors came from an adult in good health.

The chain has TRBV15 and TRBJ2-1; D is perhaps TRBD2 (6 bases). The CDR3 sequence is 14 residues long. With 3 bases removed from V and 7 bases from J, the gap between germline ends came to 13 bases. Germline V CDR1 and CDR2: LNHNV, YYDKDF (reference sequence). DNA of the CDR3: TGTGCCACCAGCAGTACCTCGGGGGAGAATGAGCAGTTCTTC. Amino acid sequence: CATSSTSGENEQFF.

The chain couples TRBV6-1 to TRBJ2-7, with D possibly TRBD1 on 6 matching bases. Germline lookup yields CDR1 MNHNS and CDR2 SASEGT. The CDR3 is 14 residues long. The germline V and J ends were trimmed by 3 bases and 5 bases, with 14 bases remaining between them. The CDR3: CASSDVAGVHEQYF. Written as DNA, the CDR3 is TGTGCCAGCAGTGATGTGGCAGGGGTCCACGAGCAGTACTTC.

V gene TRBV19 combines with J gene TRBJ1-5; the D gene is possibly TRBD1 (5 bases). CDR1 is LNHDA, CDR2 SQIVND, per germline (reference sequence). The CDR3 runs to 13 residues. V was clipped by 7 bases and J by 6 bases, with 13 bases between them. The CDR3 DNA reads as TGTGCCAGTAATAGGGATAGGGGTCAGCCCCAGCATTTT. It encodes CASNRDRGQPQHF. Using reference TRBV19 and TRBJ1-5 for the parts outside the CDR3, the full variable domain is DGGITQSPKYLFRKEGQNVTLSCEQNLNHDAMYWYRQDPGQGLRLIYYSQIVNDFQKGDIAEGYSVSREKKESFPLTVTSAQKNPTAFYLCASNRDRGQPQHFGDGTRLSIL.

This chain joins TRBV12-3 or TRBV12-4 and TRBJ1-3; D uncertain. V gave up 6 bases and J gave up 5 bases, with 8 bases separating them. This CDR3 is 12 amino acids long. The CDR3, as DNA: TGTGCCAGCAGCCTATCCCGAAACACCATATATTTT. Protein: CASSLSRNTIYF.

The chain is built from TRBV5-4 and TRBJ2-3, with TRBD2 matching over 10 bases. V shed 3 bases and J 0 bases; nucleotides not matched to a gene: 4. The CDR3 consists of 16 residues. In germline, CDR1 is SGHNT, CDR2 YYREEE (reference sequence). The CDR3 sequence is CASSSPSGGSTDTQYF. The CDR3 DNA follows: TGTGCCAGCAGCTCACCTAGCGGGGGAAGCACAGATACGCAGTATTTT.

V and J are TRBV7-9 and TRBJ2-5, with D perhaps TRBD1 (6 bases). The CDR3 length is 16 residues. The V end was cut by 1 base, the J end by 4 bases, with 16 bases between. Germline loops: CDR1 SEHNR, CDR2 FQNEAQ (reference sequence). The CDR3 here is CASSLGVQGNGETQYF. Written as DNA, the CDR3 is TGTGCCAGCAGCTTAGGGGTACAGGGCAACGGAGAGACCCAGTACTTC.

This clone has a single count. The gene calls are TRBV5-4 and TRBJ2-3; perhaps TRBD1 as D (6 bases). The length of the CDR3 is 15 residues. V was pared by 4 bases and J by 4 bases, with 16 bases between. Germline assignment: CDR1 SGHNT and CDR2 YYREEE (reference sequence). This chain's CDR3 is CASSHGQKNPDTQYF. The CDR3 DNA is TGTGCCAGCAGCCACGGACAGAAAAACCCAGATACGCAGTATTTT.

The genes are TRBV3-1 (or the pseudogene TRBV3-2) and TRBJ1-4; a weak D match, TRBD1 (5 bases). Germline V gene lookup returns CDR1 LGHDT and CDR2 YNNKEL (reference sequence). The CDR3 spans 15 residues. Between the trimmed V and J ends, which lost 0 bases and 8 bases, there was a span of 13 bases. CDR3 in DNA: TGTGCCAGCAGCCAAGATTGGCAGGGTCGGGAAAAACTGTTTTTT. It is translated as CASSQDWQGREKLFF.

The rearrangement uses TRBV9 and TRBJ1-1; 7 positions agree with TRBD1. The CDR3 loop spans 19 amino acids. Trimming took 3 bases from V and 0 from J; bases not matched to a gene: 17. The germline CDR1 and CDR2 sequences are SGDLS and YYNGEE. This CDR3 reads CASSARSLTTGEMNTEAFF. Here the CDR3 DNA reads TGTGCCAGCAGCGCCCGAAGCCTTACAACAGGGGAAATGAACACTGAAGCTTTCTTT. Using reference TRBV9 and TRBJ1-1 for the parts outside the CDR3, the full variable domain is DSGVTQTPKHLITATGQRVTLRCSPRSGDLSVYWYQQSLDQGLQFLIQYYNGEERAKGNILERFSAQQFPDLHSELNLSSLELGDSALYFCASSARSLTTGEMNTEAFFGQGTRLTVV.

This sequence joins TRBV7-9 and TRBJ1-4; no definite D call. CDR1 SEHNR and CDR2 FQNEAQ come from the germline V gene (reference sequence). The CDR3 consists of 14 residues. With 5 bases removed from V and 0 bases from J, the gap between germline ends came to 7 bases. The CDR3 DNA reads TGTGCCAGCAGCGTAGTAGCAACTAATGAAAAACTGTTTTTT. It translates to CASSVVATNEKLFF. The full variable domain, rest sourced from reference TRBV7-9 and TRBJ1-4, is DTGVSQNPRHKITKRGQNVTFRCDPISEHNRLYWYRQTLGQGPEFLTYFQNEAQLEKSRLLSDRFSAERPKGSFSTLEIQRTEQGDSAMYLCASSVVATNEKLFFGSGTQLSVL.

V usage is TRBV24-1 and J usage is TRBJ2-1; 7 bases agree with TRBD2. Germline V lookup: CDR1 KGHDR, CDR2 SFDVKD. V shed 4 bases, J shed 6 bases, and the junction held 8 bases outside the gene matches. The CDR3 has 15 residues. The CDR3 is CATSELPGTTNEQFF. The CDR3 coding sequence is TGTGCCACCAGTGAGTTACCCGGGACTACCAATGAGCAGTTCTTC.

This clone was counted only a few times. CDR3 residues: CASSFLRGAATEAFF. CDR3 DNA: TGTGCCAGCAGTTTTCTGAGGGGGGCGGCCACTGAAGCTTTCTTT. This sequence joins TRBV27 and TRBJ1-1; D possibly corresponds to TRBD1 (6 bases). The germline V gene has CDR1 MNHEY and CDR2 SMNVEV (reference sequence). The CDR3 loop spans 15 amino acids. Trimming removed 3 bases at V and 4 bases at J, with 15 bases between.

CDR3: CASSMDREAGNTIYF. The DNA for the CDR3 is TGTGCCAGTAGTATGGACAGGGAGGCTGGAAACACCATATATTTT. The chain carries TRBV19 and TRBJ1-3; 8 bases align to TRBD1. After removal of 3 bases from V and 2 bases from J, the junction contained 3 bases not matched to a gene. The CDR3 has 15 amino acids. Looked up from germline, CDR1 is LNHDA and CDR2 is SQIVND (reference sequence).

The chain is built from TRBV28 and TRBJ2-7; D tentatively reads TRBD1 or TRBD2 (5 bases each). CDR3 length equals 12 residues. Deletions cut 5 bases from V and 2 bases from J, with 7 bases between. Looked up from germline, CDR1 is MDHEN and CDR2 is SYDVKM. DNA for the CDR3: TGTGCCAGCAGTCGGGACCCCTACGAGCAGTACTTC. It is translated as CASSRDPYEQYF.

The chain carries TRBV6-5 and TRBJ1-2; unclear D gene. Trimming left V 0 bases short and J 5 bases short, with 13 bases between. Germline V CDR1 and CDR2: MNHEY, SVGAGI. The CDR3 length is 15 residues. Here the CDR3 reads CASSYSPSWEYGYTF. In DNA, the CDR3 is TGTGCCAGCAGTTACTCGCCCAGTTGGGAATATGGCTACACCTTC.

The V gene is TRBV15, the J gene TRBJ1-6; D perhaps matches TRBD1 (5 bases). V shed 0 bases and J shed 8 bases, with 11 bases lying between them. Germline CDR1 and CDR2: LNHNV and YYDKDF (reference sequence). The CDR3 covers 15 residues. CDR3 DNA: TGTGCCACCAGCAGAGATCCGGGGCCCGATTCACCCCTCCACTTT. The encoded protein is CATSRDPGPDSPLHF.

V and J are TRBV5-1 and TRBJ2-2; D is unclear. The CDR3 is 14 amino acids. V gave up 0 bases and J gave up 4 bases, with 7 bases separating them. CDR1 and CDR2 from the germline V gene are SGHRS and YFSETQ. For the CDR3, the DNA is TGCGCCAGCAGCTTGGGGGTACCCACCGGGGAGCTGTTTTTT. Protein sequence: CASSLGVPTGELFF. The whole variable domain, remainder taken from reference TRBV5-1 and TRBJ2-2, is KAGVTQTPRYLIKTRGQQVTLSCSPISGHRSVSWYQQTPGQGLQFLFEYFSETQRNKGNFPGRFSGRQFSNSRSEMNVSTLELGDSALYLCASSLGVPTGELFFGEGSRLTVL.

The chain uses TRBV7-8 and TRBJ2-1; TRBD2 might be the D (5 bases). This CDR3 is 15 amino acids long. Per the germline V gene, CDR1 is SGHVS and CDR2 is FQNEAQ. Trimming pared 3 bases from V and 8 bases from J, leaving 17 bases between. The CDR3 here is CASSLARTALHEQFF. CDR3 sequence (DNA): TGTGCCAGCAGCTTGGCGAGGACTGCCCTCCATGAGCAGTTCTTC.